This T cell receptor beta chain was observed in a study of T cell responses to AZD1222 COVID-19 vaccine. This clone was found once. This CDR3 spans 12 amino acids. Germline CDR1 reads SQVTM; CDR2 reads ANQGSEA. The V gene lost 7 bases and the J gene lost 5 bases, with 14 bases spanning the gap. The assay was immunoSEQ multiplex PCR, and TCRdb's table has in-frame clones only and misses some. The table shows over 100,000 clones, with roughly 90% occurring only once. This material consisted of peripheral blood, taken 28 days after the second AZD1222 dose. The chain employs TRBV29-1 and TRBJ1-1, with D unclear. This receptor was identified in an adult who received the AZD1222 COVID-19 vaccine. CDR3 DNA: TGCAGCGCGGAGAGGACCAGGACTGAAGCTTTCTTT. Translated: CSAERTRTEAFF.